The subject of this entry is one TCR beta chain. Its antigen is not identified. A much bigger clone sits one base away, suggesting this may be a read error. These data come from a study of T cell repertoires in cytomegalovirus infection. At the level of the study: Based on public TCR beta signatures, there were indications of CMV infection and of a matching HLA type.

TCRdb re-derived calls from the reads in MiXCR, one entry per CDR3 protein. Here the sample spans roughly 860,000 distinct CDR3 sequences, around a third being singletons. Trimming removed 8 bases at V and 2 bases at J, with 14 bases between. CDR1 is SGHVT and CDR2 is SQSDAQ in the germline V gene. The CDR3 extends over 14 amino acids. The sample in question was cultured CD8+ T cells from PBMCs, obtained from culture after CMV antigen stimulation. V usage is TRBV7-4 and J usage is TRBJ2-3; D may be TRBD1 or TRBD2 (5 bases each). This TCR was sampled from a human donor in good health (CMV status not recorded). Some clones in this sample may be carry-over from other donors' samples. The CDR3 sequence: CASVGESFTDTQYF. CDR3 DNA sequence: TGTGCCAGCGTGGGGGAAAGCTTCACAGATACGCAGTATTTT.